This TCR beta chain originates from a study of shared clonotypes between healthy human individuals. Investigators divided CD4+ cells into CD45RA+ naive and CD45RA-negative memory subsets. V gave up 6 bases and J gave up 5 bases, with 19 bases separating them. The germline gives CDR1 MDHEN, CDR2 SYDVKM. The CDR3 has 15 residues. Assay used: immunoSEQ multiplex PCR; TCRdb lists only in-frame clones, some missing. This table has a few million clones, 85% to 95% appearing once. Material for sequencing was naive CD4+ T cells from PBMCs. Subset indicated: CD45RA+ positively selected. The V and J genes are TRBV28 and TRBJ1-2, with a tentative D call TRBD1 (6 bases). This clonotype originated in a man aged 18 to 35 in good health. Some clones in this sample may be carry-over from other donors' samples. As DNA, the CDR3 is TGTGCCAGCAGACTCGCCGGGACACCGGTTTATGGCTACACCTTC. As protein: CASRLAGTPVYGYTF.